What follows are 16 T cell receptor beta chains derived from one specimen sequenced in a study of T cell responses to AZD1222 COVID-19 vaccine. Libraries were prepared by immunoSEQ multiplex PCR; TCRdb keeps only in-frame clonotypes and omits some of them. In the table there are 70,000 to 90,000 clones, around nine tenths of which are singletons. This material consisted of peripheral blood, taken on day 0 of AZD1222 vaccination. The receptors were gathered from an adult in good health.

This chain joins TRBV10-1 and TRBJ2-1; D call uncertain. Trimming shortened V by 8 bases and J by 8 bases, and 16 bases separated the two germline ends. The CDR3 runs to 13 residues. CDR1 and CDR2 from the germline V gene are WNHNN and SYGVQD (reference sequence). The CDR3 spells CASGSLGADEQFF. CDR3 nucleotide sequence: TGCGCCAGCGGATCACTGGGCGCCGATGAGCAGTTCTTC.

In its sample, this clone was seen once. CDR3 amino acids: CASSLTTATGANEKLFF. DNA of the CDR3: TGCGCCAGCAGCTTGACGACAGCTACCGGAGCTAATGAAAAACTGTTTTTT. The chain is built from TRBV5-1 and TRBJ1-4, with D tentatively TRBD1 (5 bases). V was trimmed by 1 base and J by 3 bases, leaving 16 bases between them. Germline V gene sequence: CDR1 SGHRS, CDR2 YFSETQ. CDR3 length: 17 amino acids. Variable domain in full (rest from reference TRBV5-1 and TRBJ1-4): KAGVTQTPRYLIKTRGQQVTLSCSPISGHRSVSWYQQTPGQGLQFLFEYFSETQRNKGNFPGRFSGRQFSNSRSEMNVSTLELGDSALYLCASSLTTATGANEKLFFGSGTQLSVL.

The chain has TRBV11-2 and TRBJ1-6; TRBD1 matches 9 bases. Germline lookup yields CDR1 SGHAT and CDR2 FQNNGV. CDR3 length equals 17 residues. The trim removed 2 bases at V and 8 bases at J, leaving 10 bases unmatched. CDR3 sequence: CASSLMGGQGYYSPLHF. The CDR3 DNA sequence: TGTGCCAGCAGCTTAATGGGGGGACAGGGATATTATTCACCCCTCCACTTT.

This chain connects TRBV3-1 (or the pseudogene TRBV3-2) to TRBJ1-1; 7 bases agree with TRBD1. Germline lookup yields CDR1 LGHDT and CDR2 YNNKEL (reference sequence). Trimming took 7 bases from V and 0 from J; bases not matched to a gene: 14. The CDR3 totals 17 residues. CDR3 residues: CASTPRTAGTVNTEAFF. In nucleotides, the CDR3 is TGTGCCAGCACCCCACGGACCGCCGGGACAGTGAACACTGAAGCTTTCTTT.

The chain uses TRBV27 and TRBJ2-7, with no clear D. The V gene lost 0 bases and the J gene lost 0 bases, with 3 bases spanning the gap. The germline CDR1 and CDR2 sequences are MNHEY and SMNVEV (reference sequence). The CDR3 extends over 13 amino acids. The CDR3 DNA reads TGTGCCAGCAGTTTATCCGTCTCCTACGAGCAGTACTTC. It is translated as CASSLSVSYEQYF.

The CDR3 loop is CASSWGGQGNYGYTF. Here the CDR3 DNA reads TGTGCCAGCAGCTGGGGGGGACAGGGGAACTATGGCTACACCTTC. The chain uses TRBV7-9 and TRBJ1-2; TRBD1 agrees at 10 bases. The V segment lost 4 bases and the J segment 2 bases; nucleotides outside the gene matches: 4. This CDR3 has 15 residues. Germline loops: CDR1 SEHNR, CDR2 FQNEAQ (reference sequence).

The chain has TRBV10-3 and TRBJ1-5, with D tentatively TRBD1 (5 bases). V lost 0 bases to trimming and J lost 5 bases, with 8 bases between them. The germline CDR1 and CDR2 sequences are ENHRY and SYGVKD. The CDR3 loop spans 14 amino acids. The CDR3 DNA is TGTGCCATCAGTGAGTCGGGGCAAGATCAGCCCCAGCATTTT. It encodes CAISESGQDQPQHF.

This chain links TRBV2 with TRBJ1-4; TRBD1 might be the D (5 bases). Germline lookup yields CDR1 SNHLY and CDR2 FYNNEI. Trimming removed 3 bases from V and 7 bases from J, with 12 bases in between. The CDR3 extends over 14 amino acids. The CDR3 sequence is CASSERGAGEKLFF. The CDR3 bases are TGTGCCAGCAGTGAGAGAGGGGCGGGTGAAAAACTGTTTTTT.

The chain carries TRBV19 and TRBJ1-2, with D hard to call. The CDR3 consists of 13 residues. The V end lost 1 base, the J end lost 0 bases, and 3 bases lay between the germline ends. Germline lookup yields CDR1 LNHDA and CDR2 SQIVND (reference sequence). CDR3 protein: CASSIGANYGYTF. DNA for the CDR3: TGTGCCAGTAGTATAGGAGCTAACTATGGCTACACCTTC.

This chain links TRBV5-1 with TRBJ1-4; no definite D call. Trimming took 0 bases from V and 0 from J, leaving 9 bases between them. The CDR3 has 16 amino acids. Germline-derived CDR1 and CDR2 are SGHRS and YFSETQ. The CDR3 reads CASSLGLTATNEKLFF. CDR3 in DNA: TGCGCCAGCAGCTTGGGACTGACCGCAACTAATGAAAAACTGTTTTTT.

The J gene is TRBJ1-1, the V gene TRBV7-2; TRBD1 aligns across 8 bases. This CDR3 spans 14 amino acids. The germline CDR1 and CDR2 sequences are SGHTA and FQGNSA. V lost 6 bases and J lost 6; bases outside the gene matches: 9. The CDR3 protein is CASSLTVQGAEAFF. The CDR3 nucleotides read TGTGCCAGCAGTTTAACTGTACAGGGGGCTGAAGCTTTCTTT. Drawing the rest from reference TRBV7-2 and TRBJ1-1, the complete variable domain is GAGVSQSPSNKVTEKGKDVELRCDPISGHTALYWYRQSLGQGLEFLIYFQGNSAPDKSGLPSDRFSAERTGGSVSTLTIQRTQQEDSAVYLCASSLTVQGAEAFFGQGTRLTVV.

This chain joins TRBV5-1 and TRBJ1-4; D ambiguous. Germline V CDR1 and CDR2: SGHRS, YFSETQ. This CDR3 is 14 amino acids long. The V gene lost 4 bases and the J gene lost 8 bases, with 15 bases spanning the gap. CDR3 DNA: TGCGCCAGCAGCCCCTGGGGAGGGAAGGAAAAACTGTTTTTT. It codes for CASSPWGGKEKLFF.

The chain uses TRBV7-2 and TRBJ1-5, with TRBD1 as a possible D gene (5 bases). CDR1 and CDR2 (germline): SGHTA, FQGNSA. Trimming left V 3 bases short and J 3 bases short, with 15 bases between. The CDR3 totals 16 residues. In nucleotides, the CDR3 is TGTGCCAGCAGCTTGGGGCAGATCAAGGACAATCAGCCCCAGCATTTT. Translated: CASSLGQIKDNQPQHF.

This rearrangement joins TRBV5-1 to TRBJ1-5, with a weak D call TRBD1 (6 bases). With 3 bases removed from V and 3 bases from J, the gap between germline ends came to 13 bases. Germline CDR1 reads SGHRS; CDR2 reads YFSETQ. There are 15 residues in the CDR3. Here the CDR3 reads CASSSQPGANQPQHF. CDR3 coding DNA: TGCGCCAGCAGCTCTCAACCAGGGGCCAATCAGCCCCAGCATTTT.

The count of this clone is one. The chain is built from TRBV5-5 and TRBJ2-5; 9 nucleotides agree with TRBD1. This CDR3 is 16 amino acids long. V lost 4 bases to trimming and J lost 0 bases; unmatched junction nucleotides: 7. Germline lookup yields CDR1 SGHKS and CDR2 YYEKEE (reference sequence). CDR3: CASSGNWDRDQETQYF. The CDR3 DNA follows: TGTGCCAGCAGCGGAAACTGGGACAGGGACCAAGAGACCCAGTACTTC. The variable domain in full, with the rest retrieved from reference TRBV5-5 and TRBJ2-5, is DAGVTQSPTHLIKTRGQQVTLRCSPISGHKSVSWYQQVLGQGPQFIFQYYEKEERGRGNFPDRFSARQFPNYSSELNVNALLLGDSALYLCASSGNWDRDQETQYFGPGTRLLVL.

The chain has TRBV7-8 and TRBJ2-7; perhaps TRBD2 as D (7 bases). Germline V CDR1 and CDR2: SGHVS, FQNEAQ. CDR3 length: 16 residues. Trimming stripped 5 bases from V and 5 bases from J, with 22 bases between. The CDR3 loop is CASSVQQGGSANEQYF. CDR3 coding DNA: TGTGCCAGCAGCGTCCAACAGGGAGGGTCGGCCAACGAGCAGTACTTC.